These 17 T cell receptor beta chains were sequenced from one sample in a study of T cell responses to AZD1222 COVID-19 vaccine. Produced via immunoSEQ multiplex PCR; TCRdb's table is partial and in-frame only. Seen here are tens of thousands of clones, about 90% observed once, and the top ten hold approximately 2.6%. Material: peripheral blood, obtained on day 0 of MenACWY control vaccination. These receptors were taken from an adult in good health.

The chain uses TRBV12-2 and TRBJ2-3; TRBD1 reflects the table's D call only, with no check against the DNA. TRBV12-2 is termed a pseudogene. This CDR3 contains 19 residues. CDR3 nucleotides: TGTGCAAGTCGCTTAGCGAGAGGGACAGGGTGGGAAAGCACAGATACGCAGTATTTT. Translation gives CASRLARGTGWESTDTQYF.

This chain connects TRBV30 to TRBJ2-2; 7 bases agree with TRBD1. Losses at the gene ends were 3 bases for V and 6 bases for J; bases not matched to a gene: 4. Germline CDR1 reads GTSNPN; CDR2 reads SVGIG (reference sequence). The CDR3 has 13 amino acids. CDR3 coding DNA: TGTGCCTGGAGCCTGAGGGGGCCCGGGGAGCTGTTTTTT. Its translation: CAWSLRGPGELFF.

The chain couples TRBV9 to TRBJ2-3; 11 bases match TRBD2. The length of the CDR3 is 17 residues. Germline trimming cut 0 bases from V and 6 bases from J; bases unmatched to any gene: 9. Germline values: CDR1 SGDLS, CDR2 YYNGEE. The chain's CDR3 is CASSVALLAGAADTQYF. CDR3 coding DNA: TGTGCCAGCAGCGTAGCTTTACTAGCGGGGGCCGCGGATACGCAGTATTTT.

For the CDR3, the DNA is TGTGCCAGCAGCTTGGTGACCCCCGGGGCACCCCTCCACTTT. It encodes CASSLVTPGAPLHF. The chain links TRBV5-5 to TRBJ1-6; D uncertain. This CDR3 comprises 14 residues. CDR1 is SGHKS and CDR2 is YYEKEE in the germline V gene (reference sequence). Trimming took 0 bases from V and 11 from J, leaving 12 bases between them.

The CDR3 DNA is TGTGCCACCAGCAGAGTGGAGCGGGGGAGCGAGCAGTACTTC. It encodes CATSRVERGSEQYF. The genes are TRBV15 and TRBJ2-7, with TRBD2 identical over 8 bases. V dropped 1 base and J dropped 6; count of bases not matched to a gene: 5. The CDR3 covers 14 residues. Per germline, CDR1 LNHNV and CDR2 YYDKDF (reference sequence).

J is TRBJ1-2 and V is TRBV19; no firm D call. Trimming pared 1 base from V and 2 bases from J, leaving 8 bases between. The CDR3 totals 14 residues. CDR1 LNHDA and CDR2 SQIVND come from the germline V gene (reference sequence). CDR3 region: CASSIGLSNYGYTF. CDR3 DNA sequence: TGTGCCAGTAGTATAGGGTTATCGAACTATGGCTACACCTTC.

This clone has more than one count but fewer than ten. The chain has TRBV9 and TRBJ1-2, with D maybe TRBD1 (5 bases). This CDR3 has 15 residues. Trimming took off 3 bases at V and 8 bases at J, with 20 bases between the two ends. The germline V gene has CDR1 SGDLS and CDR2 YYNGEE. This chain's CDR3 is CASSAPTGGEGGYTF. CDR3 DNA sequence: TGTGCCAGCAGCGCTCCCACGGGGGGAGAGGGCGGCTACACCTTC.

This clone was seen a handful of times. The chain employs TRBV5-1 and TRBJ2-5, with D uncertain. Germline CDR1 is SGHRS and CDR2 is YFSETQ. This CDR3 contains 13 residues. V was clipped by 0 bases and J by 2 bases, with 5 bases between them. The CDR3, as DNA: TGCGCCAGCAGCTTGGATACTCAAGAGACCCAGTACTTC. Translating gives CASSLDTQETQYF.

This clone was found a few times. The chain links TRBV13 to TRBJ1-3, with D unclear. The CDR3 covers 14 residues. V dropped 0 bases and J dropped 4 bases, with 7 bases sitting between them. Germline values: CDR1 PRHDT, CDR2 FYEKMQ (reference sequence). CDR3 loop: CASSLGPRGNTIYF. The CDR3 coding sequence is TGTGCCAGCAGCTTAGGGCCGCGGGGAAACACCATATATTTT.

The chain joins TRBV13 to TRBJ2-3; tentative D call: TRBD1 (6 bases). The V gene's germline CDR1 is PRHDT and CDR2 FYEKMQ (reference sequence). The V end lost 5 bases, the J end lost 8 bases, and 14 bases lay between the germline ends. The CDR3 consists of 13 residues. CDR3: CASSVTGFGTQYF. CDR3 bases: TGTGCCAGCAGCGTTACAGGGTTCGGTACGCAGTATTTT.

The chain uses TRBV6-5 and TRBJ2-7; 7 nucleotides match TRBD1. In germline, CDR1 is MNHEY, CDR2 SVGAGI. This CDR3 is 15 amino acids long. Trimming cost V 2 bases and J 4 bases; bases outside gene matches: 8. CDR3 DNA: TGTGCCAGCAGTTACGGGTCAGGGGGTGTGTACGAGCAGTACTTC. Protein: CASSYGSGGVYEQYF.

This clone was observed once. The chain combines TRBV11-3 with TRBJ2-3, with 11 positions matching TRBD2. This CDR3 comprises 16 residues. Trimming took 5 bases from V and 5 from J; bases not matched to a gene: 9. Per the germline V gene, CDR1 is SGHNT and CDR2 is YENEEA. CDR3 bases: TGTGCCAGCAGCATCCTAGCGGGGGGCTTGGGAGATACGCAGTATTTT. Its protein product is CASSILAGGLGDTQYF. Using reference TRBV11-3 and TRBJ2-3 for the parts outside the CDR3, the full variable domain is EAGVVQSPRYKIIEKKQPVAFWCNPISGHNTLYWYLQNLGQGPELLIRYENEEAVDDSQLPKDRFSAERLKGVDSTLKIQPAELGDSAVYLCASSILAGGLGDTQYFGPGTRLTVL.

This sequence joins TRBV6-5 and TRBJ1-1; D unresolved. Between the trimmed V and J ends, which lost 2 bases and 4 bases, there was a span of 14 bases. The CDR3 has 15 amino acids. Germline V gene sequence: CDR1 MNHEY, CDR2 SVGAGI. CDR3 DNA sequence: TGTGCCAGCAGTTACGTTGCCAGTCGAGGCACTGAAGCTTTCTTT. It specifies CASSYVASRGTEAFF.

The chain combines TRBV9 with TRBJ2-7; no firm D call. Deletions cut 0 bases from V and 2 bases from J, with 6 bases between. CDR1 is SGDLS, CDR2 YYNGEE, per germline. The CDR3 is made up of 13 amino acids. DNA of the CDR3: TGTGCCAGCAGCGTAGGCCCGGCCTACGAGCAGTACTTC. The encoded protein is CASSVGPAYEQYF.

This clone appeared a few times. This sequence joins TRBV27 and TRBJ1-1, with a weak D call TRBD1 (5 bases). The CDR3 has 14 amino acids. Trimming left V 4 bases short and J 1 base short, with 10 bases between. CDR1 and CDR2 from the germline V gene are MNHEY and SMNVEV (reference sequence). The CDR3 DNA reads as TGTGCCAGCAGTTGGGGAACAGGGAACACTGAAGCTTTCTTT. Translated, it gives CASSWGTGNTEAFF.

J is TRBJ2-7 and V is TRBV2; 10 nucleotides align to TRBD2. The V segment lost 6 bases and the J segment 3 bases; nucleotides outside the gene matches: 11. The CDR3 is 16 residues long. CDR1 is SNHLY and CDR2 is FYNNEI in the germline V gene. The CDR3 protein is CASRSLTSGDHYEQYF. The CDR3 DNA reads TGTGCCAGCAGATCCCTTACTAGCGGGGACCACTACGAGCAGTACTTC.

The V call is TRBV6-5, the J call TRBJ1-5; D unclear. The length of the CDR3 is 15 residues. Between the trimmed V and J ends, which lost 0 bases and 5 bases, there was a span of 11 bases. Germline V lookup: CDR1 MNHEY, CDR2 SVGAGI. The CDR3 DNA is TGTGCCAGCAGTTACTCGCCACAGAACTATCAGCCCCAGCATTTT. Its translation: CASSYSPQNYQPQHF.